A selection of T cell receptor beta chains follows, all from one sample in a study of T cell responses to AZD1222 COVID-19 vaccine. Profiled with immunoSEQ multiplex PCR; TCRdb holds only in-frame clones, not every one. The data contain 150,000 or so clones, approximately 78% of them singletons. Specimen: peripheral blood, collected on day 0 of MenACWY control vaccination. The receptors shown here come from an adult in good health. Both conserved end residues are part of each CDR3. D genes are given only for firm matches. Some rows have no size entry. The others give once, few or many, or a class for an expanded clone.

clone_size	d_call	v_call	j_call	cdr3_aa	cdr3_nt
NA	NA	TRBV12-3/TRBV12-4	TRBJ1-1	CASILGAFTEAFF	TGTGCCAGCATCTTGGGGGCTTTCACTGAAGCTTTCTTT
NA	NA	TRBV24-1	TRBJ1-2	CATEGNYGYTF	TGTGCCACCGAGGGCAACTATGGCTACACCTTC
few	NA	TRBV5-4	TRBJ2-2	CASSLADLTGELFF	TGTGCCAGCAGCTTGGCCGACTTGACCGGGGAGCTGTTTTTT
once	TRBD1	TRBV19	TRBJ1-5	CASSFRTGRGNQPQHF	TGTGCCAGTAGTTTTCGGACAGGGCGAGGAAATCAGCCCCAGCATTTT
NA	NA	TRBV19	TRBJ1-5	CASSPHTNRWDQPQHF	TGTGCCAGTAGTCCTCACACGAACAGGTGGGACCAGCCCCAGCATTTT
NA	NA	TRBV6-5	TRBJ2-2	CASSYRALTGELFF	TGTGCCAGCAGTTATCGGGCGCTGACCGGGGAGCTGTTTTTT
NA	TRBD1	TRBV18	TRBJ1-1	CASSPLGQGDQAFF	TGTGCCAGCTCACCACTGGGACAGGGTGATCAAGCTTTCTTT
NA	NA	TRBV9	TRBJ2-2	CASSVEVSTGELFF	TGTGCCAGCAGCGTAGAAGTTAGCACCGGGGAGCTGTTTTTT
NA	TRBD1	TRBV2	TRBJ1-2	CASTLLDRGSYGYTF	TGTGCCAGCACCCTCCTGGACAGGGGAAGCTATGGCTACACCTTC
NA	NA	TRBV9	TRBJ1-3	CASSAAGYSGNTIYF	TGTGCCAGCAGCGCCGCCGGGTACTCTGGAAACACCATATATTTT